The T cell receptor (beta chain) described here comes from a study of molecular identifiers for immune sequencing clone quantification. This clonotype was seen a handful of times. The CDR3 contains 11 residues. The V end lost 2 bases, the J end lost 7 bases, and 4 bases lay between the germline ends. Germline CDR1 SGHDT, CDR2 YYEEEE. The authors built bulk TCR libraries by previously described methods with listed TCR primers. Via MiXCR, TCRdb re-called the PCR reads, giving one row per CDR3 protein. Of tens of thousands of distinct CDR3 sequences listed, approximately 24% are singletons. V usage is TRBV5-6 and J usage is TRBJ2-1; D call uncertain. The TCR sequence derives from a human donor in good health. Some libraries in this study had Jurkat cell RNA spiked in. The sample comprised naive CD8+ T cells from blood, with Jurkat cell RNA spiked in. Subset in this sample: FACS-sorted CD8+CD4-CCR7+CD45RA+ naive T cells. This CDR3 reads CASSFVNEQFF. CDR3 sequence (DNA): TGTGCCAGCAGCTTTGTTAATGAGCAGTTCTTC. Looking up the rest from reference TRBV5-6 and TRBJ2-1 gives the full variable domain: DAGVTQSPTHLIKTRGQQVTLRCSPKSGHDTVSWYQQALGQGPQFIFQYYEEEERQRGNFPDRFSGHQFPNYSSELNVNALLLGDSALYLCASSFVNEQFFGPGTRLTVL.